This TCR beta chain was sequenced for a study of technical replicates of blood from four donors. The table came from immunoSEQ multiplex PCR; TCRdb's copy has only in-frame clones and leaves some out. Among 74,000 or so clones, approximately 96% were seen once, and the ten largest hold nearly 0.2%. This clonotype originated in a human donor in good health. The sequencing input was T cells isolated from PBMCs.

The CDR3 nucleotides are TGCGCCAGCAGCCCTCAGGGGCAAGGGTGGAACACTGAAGCTTTCTTT. It codes for CASSPQGQGWNTEAFF. This rearrangement joins TRBV5-1 to TRBJ1-1, with D possibly being TRBD1 (6 bases). CDR1 SGHRS and CDR2 YFSETQ come from the germline V gene. The CDR3 has 16 amino acids. V dropped 4 bases and J dropped 1 base, with 17 bases sitting between them. Variable domain in full (rest from reference TRBV5-1 and TRBJ1-1): KAGVTQTPRYLIKTRGQQVTLSCSPISGHRSVSWYQQTPGQGLQFLFEYFSETQRNKGNFPGRFSGRQFSNSRSEMNVSTLELGDSALYLCASSPQGQGWNTEAFFGQGTRLTVV.